Listed below are T cell receptor beta chains from one sample, sequenced in a study of shared clonotypes between healthy human individuals. This table comes from immunoSEQ multiplex PCR, and its TCRdb copy is limited to in-frame clones, with some not included. The top ten hold about 0.39% of the sample, which has millions of clones, 85% to 95% seen once. Sequenced input: naive CD4+ T cells from PBMCs. These receptors all stem from a young man in good health. Some clones in this sample may be carry-over from other donors' samples. Each CDR3 is given with its conserved first and last residue. D genes are given only for firm matches. Clone size appears in some rows only: once, few, many, or a class for an expanded clone.

-	TRBV9	TRBD1	TRBJ2-1	CASSETGAHYNEQFF	TGTGCCAGCAGCGAGACAGGGGCGCACTACAATGAGCAGTTCTTC
once	TRBV5-1	-	TRBJ1-4	CASSLDGAVEKLFF	TGCGCCAGCAGCTTGGATGGGGCTGTTGAAAAACTGTTTTTT
-	TRBV30	-	TRBJ1-1	CAWGDPLRAFF	TGTGCCTGGGGGGACCCACTCCGAGCTTTCTTT
few	TRBV5-4	TRBD1	TRBJ1-1	CASSLMQGVSYTEAFF	TGTGCCAGCAGCTTAATGCAGGGGGTTTCGTACACTGAAGCTTTCTTT
-	TRBV6-1	-	TRBJ1-2	CASAGGSLYGYTF	TGTGCCAGCGCCGGCGGATCCCTCTATGGCTACACCTTC
-	TRBV28	TRBD1	TRBJ1-1	CASSFGTVNTEAFF	TGTGCCAGCAGCTTCGGGACAGTGAACACTGAAGCTTTCTTT
-	TRBV5-1	-	TRBJ2-5	CASSLSRAPQETQYF	TGCGCCAGCAGCTTGAGCCGTGCCCCACAAGAGACCCAGTACTTC
-	TRBV11-2	TRBD2	TRBJ2-1	CASSLVGSGSYEQFF	TGTGCCAGCAGCTTAGTGGGTAGCGGGAGCTATGAGCAGTTCTTC
-	TRBV30	-	TRBJ1-4	CAWSEEEKLFF	TGTGCCTGGAGTGAGGAAGAAAAACTGTTTTTT
-	TRBV7-9	-	TRBJ2-2	CASTPPARGNTGELFF	TGTGCCAGCACCCCTCCGGCTAGGGGAAACACCGGGGAGCTGTTTTTT
-	TRBV2	TRBD1	TRBJ1-2	CASSPDRGNYGYTF	TGTGCCAGCAGTCCCGACAGGGGGAACTATGGCTACACCTTC
-	TRBV5-1	TRBD1	TRBJ1-4	CASRLRQGGGEKLFF	TGCGCCAGCAGACTTCGACAGGGAGGGGGTGAAAAACTGTTTTTT
-	TRBV6-6	-	TRBJ2-7	CASRASSYEQYF	TGTGCCAGCCGGGCGAGCTCCTACGAGCAGTACTTC
-	TRBV4-2	-	TRBJ2-7	CASSPRDTYEQYF	TGTGCCAGCAGCCCAAGGGATACCTACGAGCAGTACTTC
-	TRBV18	-	TRBJ2-7	CASSPGRRSSYEQYF	TGTGCCAGCTCACCAGGGCGGCGAAGCTCCTACGAGCAGTACTTC
-	TRBV6-1	-	TRBJ2-7	CASRSGGSYEQYF	TGTGCCAGCAGATCTGGCGGGTCCTACGAGCAGTACTTC
-	TRBV19	-	TRBJ2-7	CASTIGQGGEQYF	TGTGCCAGTACCATCGGCCAAGGAGGCGAGCAGTACTTC
-	TRBV28	-	TRBJ2-1	CASRSLVPGSYNEQFF	TGTGCCAGCAGGTCTCTAGTTCCGGGCTCCTACAATGAGCAGTTCTTC
-	TRBV18	-	TRBJ1-4	CASSPRQLIINEKLFF	TGTGCCAGCTCACCACGACAGCTTATTATTAATGAAAAACTGTTTTTT
-	TRBV28	TRBD1	TRBJ2-5	CASSWAGTGSRGETQYF	TGTGCCAGCAGCTGGGCCGGGACAGGATCCCGGGGGGAGACCCAGTACTTC
once	TRBV7-2	-	TRBJ1-5	CASSLDPAGWPQHF	TGTGCCAGCAGCTTAGATCCCGCGGGATGGCCCCAGCATTTT
once	TRBV27	TRBD2	TRBJ2-2	CASSRLAGGSGGELFF	TGTGCCAGCTCGCGACTAGCGGGAGGGTCTGGCGGGGAGCTGTTTTTT
-	TRBV29-1	TRBD2	TRBJ2-5	CSVLTSEQETQYF	TGCAGCGTTTTGACTAGCGAACAAGAGACCCAGTACTTC
-	TRBV29-1	TRBD1	TRBJ1-5	CSVAQGGNQPQHF	TGCAGCGTTGCGCAGGGGGGGAATCAGCCCCAGCATTTT
-	TRBV6-5	-	TRBJ2-7	CASSYSEGSYEQYF	TGTGCCAGCAGTTACTCGGAGGGGTCCTACGAGCAGTACTTC
-	TRBV5-1	TRBD2	TRBJ2-7	CASSLEGSGVYEQYF	TGCGCCAGCAGCTTGGAGGGTAGCGGGGTTTACGAGCAGTACTTC
-	TRBV9	-	TRBJ2-3	CASSLNPGLADTQYF	TGTGCCAGCAGCCTCAATCCGGGACTCGCAGATACGCAGTATTTT
-	TRBV29-1	-	TRBJ2-3	CSVGNADTQYF	TGCAGCGTTGGGAACGCAGATACGCAGTATTTT
-	TRBV30	TRBD1	TRBJ1-1	CACPDRESTEAFF	TGTGCCTGCCCCGACAGGGAGAGCACTGAAGCTTTCTTT
-	TRBV25-1	-	TRBJ2-3	CASGPGAADTQYF	TGTGCCAGCGGCCCAGGAGCGGCAGATACGCAGTATTTT
-	TRBV29-1	TRBD2	TRBJ2-5	CSVVWASGVTLRETQYF	TGCAGCGTTGTATGGGCTAGCGGAGTAACACTTAGGGAGACCCAGTACTTC
-	TRBV7-6	-	TRBJ1-1	CASSLESGAGRSTEAFF	TGTGCCAGCAGCTTAGAGTCAGGGGCAGGACGGAGCACTGAAGCTTTCTTT
-	TRBV29-1	-	TRBJ1-2	CSVDSPGDGYTF	TGCAGCGTTGACTCACCTGGAGATGGCTACACCTTC
-	TRBV6-6	-	TRBJ2-7	CASTIDRGPSYEQYF	TGTGCCAGCACCATAGACCGCGGGCCCTCCTACGAGCAGTACTTC
-	TRBV29-1	-	TRBJ1-1	CRAGGTEAFF	TGCAGGGCGGGGGGCACTGAAGCTTTCTTT